The present T cell receptor (beta chain) was sequenced within a study of tumor-infiltrating lymphocytes in primary liver carcinoma. In the study overall: Regardless of tissue type, samples showed similar yields of roughly 3.5 to 7.13 million productive TCRbeta reads.

A primer in the constant region served to generate TCR beta cDNA from 500 to 600 ng of total RNA. ARM-PCR was slightly modified, and three nested multiplex PCR rounds with it gave rise to the TCR beta libraries. The two initial PCR rounds, roughly 10 cycles each, used TRBV1-TRBV30 forward and C-beta reverse primers. Each CDR3 protein gets one entry after TCRdb re-called the multiplex PCR reads with MiXCR. This table holds 90,000 to 140,000 distinct CDR3 sequences, about four fifths found once. Study results and limitations: Tumor tissue displayed a significantly greater top-250-clone fraction than blood (p = 0.039). Tumor region pairs shared more overlap than did tumor-adjacent and tumor-blood pairs.

This clonotype came up once. Antigen unknown. The CDR3 length is 15 residues. Trimming at V came to 7 bases and at J to 6 bases, leaving 8 bases not matched to a gene. Germline CDR1 and CDR2: SGHAT and FQNNGV. Co-extraction yielded RNA and DNA from 20-30 mg of unsorted bulk tissue. This chain uses TRBV11-2 with TRBJ2-1; 11 positions match TRBD2. The material sequenced was liver tumor tissue from sampling region 3. The subset here: tumor region T3, left-lateral pole. The receptor comes from a middle-aged man with primary liver carcinoma and hepatitis B virus infection. The CDR3 DNA reads as TGTGCCAGCAATTCTCTAGCGGGAGGCGTCAATGAGCAGTTCTTC. It translates to CASNSLAGGVNEQFF.